These 8 T cell receptor beta chains were all obtained from the same sample, sequenced in a study of CD8 T cells in Susac syndrome. Random hexamers were used to reverse transcribe the RNA input (roughly 0.5 to 1 ug). TCRdb processed the immunoSEQ multiplex PCR reads anew with MiXCR; each CDR3 protein has one entry. The data show about 200,000 distinct CDR3 sequences, roughly 94% seen once. Sequenced sample: CD4+ T cells from PBMCs. These receptor sequences come from a human donor with multiple sclerosis.

This chain links TRBV9 with TRBJ2-5, with 9 bases identical to TRBD2. The CDR3 runs 13 residues. From germline, CDR1 is SGDLS and CDR2 YYNGEE. The V gene end was trimmed by 5 bases and the J gene end by 5 bases; junction bases not matched to a gene: 4. The CDR3: CASRPSGVETQYF. CDR3 sequence (DNA): TGTGCCAGCAGGCCTAGCGGGGTGGAGACCCAGTACTTC.

This rearrangement joins TRBV12-3 or TRBV12-4 to TRBJ1-5; D ambiguous. The CDR3 loop spans 12 amino acids. The V and J ends lost 8 bases and 4 bases respectively, with 9 bases between them. Here the CDR3 reads CASRRANQPQHF. The CDR3 nucleotides are TGTGCCAGCCGACGGGCGAATCAGCCCCAGCATTTT.

The J gene is TRBJ1-1, the V gene TRBV5-1; TRBD1 matches 7 bases. V shed 4 bases and J 5 bases; nucleotides not matched to a gene: 8. Per germline, CDR1 SGHRS and CDR2 YFSETQ. The CDR3 has 14 residues. The CDR3 is CASSLDRTWTEAFF. The CDR3 nucleotides read TGCGCCAGCAGCCTGGACAGGACGTGGACTGAAGCTTTCTTT.

V and J are TRBV7-2 and TRBJ2-5; D not certain. V was trimmed by 0 bases and J by 4 bases, leaving 12 bases between them. The germline gives CDR1 SGHTA, CDR2 FQGNSA. The CDR3 is 15 amino acids. CDR3 region: CASSLALYLPETQYF. The CDR3, as DNA: TGTGCCAGCAGCTTAGCTTTGTACCTCCCAGAGACCCAGTACTTC.

This chain uses TRBV3-1 with TRBJ2-7; D not resolved. The V and J ends lost 8 bases and 2 bases respectively, with 10 bases between them. The CDR3 consists of 12 residues. Germline V gene data show CDR1 as LGHDT and CDR2 as YNNKEL (reference sequence). This CDR3 reads CASGWAAYEQYF. In DNA form, the CDR3 reads TGTGCCAGCGGGTGGGCCGCCTACGAGCAGTACTTC.

The chain couples TRBV2 to TRBJ2-7; 8 bases align to TRBD1. The CDR3 loop spans 12 amino acids. J lost 5 bases, V lost 7 bases, and 4 bases had no gene match. Germline CDR1 reads SNHLY; CDR2 reads FYNNEI. CDR3 DNA sequence: TGTGCCAGCAACATACAGGGGGACGAGCAGTACGTC. Translation: CASNIQGDEQYV.

V is TRBV30 and J is TRBJ1-1, with D possibly matching TRBD1 (6 bases). V lost 1 base, J lost 4 bases, and 22 bases lay in between. Germline V gene sequence: CDR1 GTSNPN, CDR2 SVGIG (reference sequence). This CDR3 has 17 residues. The CDR3 DNA is TGTGCCTGGAGTGGAGGGACACGGCTCCGAGGGAGCACTGAAGCTTTCTTT. It codes for CAWSGGTRLRGSTEAFF.

This chain connects TRBV29-1 to TRBJ1-1, with TRBD1 matching 7 bases. Germline values: CDR1 SQVTM, CDR2 ANQGSEA. The J segment lost 10 bases and the V segment lost 1 base, leaving 9 bases of the junction unmatched. This CDR3 spans 13 amino acids. The CDR3: CSVEGRDSEVAFF. CDR3 DNA: TGCAGCGTTGAAGGCCGGGACAGCGAAGTAGCTTTCTTT.